This T cell receptor beta chain stems from a study of shared clonotypes between healthy human individuals. The V end was cut by 6 bases, the J end by 5 bases, with 16 bases between. Per the germline V gene, CDR1 is MDHEN and CDR2 is SYDVKM. The CDR3 runs 15 residues. The method was immunoSEQ multiplex PCR; TCRdb's version includes in-frame clones alone and lacks a portion of them. Altogether around 450,000 clones are present, 70% to 80% being singletons, with the ten largest covering less than 15%. The clonotype comes from a middle-aged woman in good health. Some clones in this sample may be carry-over from other donors' samples. The gene calls are TRBV28 and TRBJ1-4, with D uncertain. The sample consisted of PBMCs. CDR3 amino acids: CASRGQVGPNEKLFF. CDR3 DNA sequence: TGTGCCAGCAGAGGCCAGGTCGGTCCAAATGAAAAACTGTTTTTT.